Listed below are T cell receptor beta chains from one sample, sequenced in a study of blood T cell repertoires in COVID-19. Data came from immunoSEQ multiplex PCR; TCRdb stores just in-frame clones and leaves some out. The table lists some 110,000 clones, about 89% of them singletons. The sequenced sample consisted of peripheral blood. Receptors originate from a human donor in a cohort sampled during active COVID-19. Both conserved end residues are part of each CDR3. D genes are given only for firm matches. A row's size may be missing; if present it is once, few, many or a size class.

D: -
J: TRBJ1-5
V: TRBV5-3
size: few
CDR3: CARSLVEGINNQPQHF
DNA: TGTGCCAGAAGCTTGGTGGAGGGGATAAACAATCAGCCCCAGCATTTT

D: -
J: TRBJ2-7
V: TRBV5-6
size: once
CDR3: CASSLDRYEQYF
DNA: TGTGCCAGCAGCTTGGACAGATACGAGCAGTACTTC

D: TRBD1
J: TRBJ1-2
V: TRBV7-2
size: -
CDR3: CASSQGTAARGYTF
DNA: TGTGCCAGCAGTCAAGGGACAGCTGCCAGGGGCTACACCTTC

D: -
J: TRBJ2-1
V: TRBV19
size: -
CDR3: CASSIVAGHDNEQFF
DNA: TGTGCCAGTAGTATAGTCGCGGGGCACGACAATGAGCAGTTCTTC

D: -
J: TRBJ2-3
V: TRBV5-1
size: once
CDR3: CASTAEGQSTDTQYF
DNA: TGCGCCAGCACGGCGGAGGGCCAATCCACAGATACGCAGTATTTT

D: TRBD1
J: TRBJ2-2
V: TRBV14
size: -
CDR3: CASSPRQGEYTGELFF
DNA: TGTGCCAGCAGTCCCCGACAGGGGGAGTACACCGGGGAGCTGTTTTTT

D: -
J: TRBJ2-2
V: TRBV5-1
size: -
CDR3: CASSSAETGELFF
DNA: TGCGCCAGCAGCTCCGCGGAGACCGGGGAGCTGTTTTTT

D: TRBD2
J: TRBJ2-3
V: TRBV5-1
size: once
CDR3: CASSTYSAGITDTQYF
DNA: TGCGCCAGCAGCACTTACTCAGCGGGGATCACAGATACGCAGTATTTT

D: TRBD2
J: TRBJ2-1
V: TRBV29-1
size: -
CDR3: CSVERWVLAGAGEQFF
DNA: TGCAGCGTTGAAAGATGGGTGCTAGCGGGAGCCGGTGAGCAGTTCTTC

D: -
J: TRBJ2-6
V: TRBV5-5
size: -
CDR3: CASSLRHLTSGANVLTF
DNA: TGTGCCAGCAGCTTGCGCCACTTGACATCTGGGGCCAACGTCCTGACTTTC

D: -
J: TRBJ2-4
V: TRBV28
size: -
CDR3: CASSPDRSRAKNIQYF
DNA: TGTGCCAGCAGTCCCGACAGATCTCGGGCCAAAAACATTCAGTACTTC

D: -
J: TRBJ1-1
V: TRBV4-1
size: -
CDR3: CASSQEERLLLNTEAFF
DNA: TGCGCCAGCAGCCAAGAAGAACGACTACTATTGAACACTGAAGCTTTCTTT

D: TRBD2
J: TRBJ2-5
V: TRBV3-1/TRBV3-2
size: -
CDR3: CASSRKRGGRETQYF
DNA: TGTGCCAGCAGCCGTAAGCGGGGGGGCCGAGAGACCCAGTACTTC

D: -
J: TRBJ1-4
V: TRBV6-1
size: -
CDR3: CASSELEKLFF
DNA: TGTGCCAGCAGTGAACTTGAAAAACTGTTTTTT

D: -
J: TRBJ2-2
V: TRBV7-7
size: once
CDR3: CASSPRVLIQLNTGELFF
DNA: TGTGCCAGCAGCCCGAGAGTACTGATCCAACTGAACACCGGGGAGCTGTTTTTT

D: TRBD1
J: TRBJ2-5
V: TRBV7-9
size: -
CDR3: CASSTYTGTAPGLETQYF
DNA: TGTGCCAGCAGCACATACACCGGGACAGCACCTGGTCTAGAGACCCAGTACTTC

D: TRBD1
J: TRBJ1-1
V: TRBV28
size: once
CDR3: CASSFPVTGLFVHTEAFF
DNA: TGTGCCAGCAGTTTCCCGGTGACAGGGTTATTCGTGCACACTGAAGCTTTCTTT

D: -
J: TRBJ2-5
V: TRBV21-1
size: -
CDR3: CASSPGQGPVFDQETQYF
DNA: TGTGCCAGCAGCCCGGGGCAGGGGCCTGTTTTCGACCAAGAGACCCAGTACTTC

D: -
J: TRBJ2-3
V: TRBV6-5
size: -
CDR3: CASMEASTDTQYF
DNA: TGTGCCAGCATGGAGGCTAGCACAGATACGCAGTATTTT

D: -
J: TRBJ2-5
V: TRBV24-1
size: once
CDR3: CATSDHRDTKPQETQYF
DNA: TGTGCCACCAGTGATCACCGGGACACGAAACCTCAAGAGACCCAGTACTTC

D: -
J: TRBJ1-3
V: TRBV5-1
size: -
CDR3: CASTSYELNTIYF
DNA: TGCGCCAGCACCTCCTATGAACTAAACACCATATATTTT

D: -
J: TRBJ2-1
V: TRBV12-3/TRBV12-4
size: -
CDR3: CASRKSVNEQFF
DNA: TGTGCCAGCAGAAAAAGCGTGAATGAGCAGTTCTTC

D: TRBD1
J: TRBJ1-1
V: TRBV5-1
size: -
CDR3: CASSLPTTGVNTEAFF
DNA: TGCGCCAGCAGCTTGCCCACAACAGGGGTGAACACTGAAGCTTTCTTT

D: -
J: TRBJ2-7
V: TRBV19
size: -
CDR3: CASSRGIWNEQYF
DNA: TGTGCCAGTAGCAGGGGAATTTGGAACGAGCAGTACTTC

D: TRBD2
J: TRBJ2-5
V: TRBV6-2/TRBV6-3
size: -
CDR3: CASSEVTSPETQYF
DNA: TGTGCCAGCAGTGAGGTGACTAGCCCAGAGACCCAGTACTTC

D: -
J: TRBJ1-2
V: TRBV28
size: -
CDR3: CASSFDRFNYGYTF
DNA: TGTGCCAGCAGTTTCGACAGGTTTAACTATGGCTACACCTTC

D: -
J: TRBJ2-2
V: TRBV7-3
size: -
CDR3: CASRSRVPGELFF
DNA: TGTGCCAGCAGGAGCCGGGTCCCCGGGGAGCTGTTTTTT

D: -
J: TRBJ1-2
V: TRBV4-3
size: -
CDR3: CASSQDSAGALLGYGYTF
DNA: TGCGCCAGCAGCCAAGATTCGGCAGGGGCTCTCCTTGGCTATGGCTACACCTTC

D: -
J: TRBJ2-6
V: TRBV19
size: -
CDR3: CASSRGLSSGANVLTF
DNA: TGTGCCAGTAGTAGAGGGTTAAGCTCTGGGGCCAACGTCCTGACTTTC

D: TRBD2
J: TRBJ2-1
V: TRBV6-5
size: -
CDR3: CASSSSGEGEQFF
DNA: TGTGCCAGCAGTTCTTCCGGGGAGGGGGAGCAGTTCTTC

D: -
J: TRBJ2-1
V: TRBV5-8
size: -
CDR3: CASSLALNEQFF
DNA: TGTGCCAGCAGCTTGGCTCTCAATGAGCAGTTCTTC

D: -
J: TRBJ1-5
V: TRBV2
size: -
CDR3: CASRLQGNNQPQHF
DNA: TGTGCCAGTCGCCTACAGGGTAACAATCAGCCCCAGCATTTT

D: -
J: TRBJ1-6
V: TRBV27
size: -
CDR3: CASSSGQGYSPLHF
DNA: TGTGCCAGCAGTTCGGGACAAGGTTATTCACCCCTCCACTTT

D: -
J: TRBJ2-7
V: TRBV6-5
size: once
CDR3: CASSYQFSSSSYEQYF
DNA: TGTGCCAGCAGTTACCAATTTAGCAGCAGCTCCTACGAGCAGTACTTC

D: TRBD2
J: TRBJ2-5
V: TRBV7-8
size: -
CDR3: CASSSRRLAGRETQYF
DNA: TGTGCCAGCAGCTCAAGAAGACTAGCGGGAAGGGAGACCCAGTACTTC